This T cell receptor beta chain was recovered during a study of blood T cell repertoires in COVID-19. Study context: Both acute and convalescent COVID-19 samples were obtained from the United States, Italy and Spain. From T cells, B-cell-depleted T cells, or PBMCs came the material, which was cDNA or gDNA.

Source study methods: Estimated nucleated cell counts came from reference gene primer amplification. TCRdb keeps only in-frame clones here, not all; method: immunoSEQ multiplex PCR. The V and J calls and clone size are taken from that table; D and trimming were inferred from the DNA. The data show tens of thousands of clones, almost 85% seen once. The CDR3 is made up of 13 amino acids. Trimming took off 7 bases at V and 3 bases at J, with 10 bases between the two ends. The V gene's germline CDR1 is LNHDA and CDR2 SQIVND (reference sequence). Source material: peripheral blood. The chain links TRBV19 to TRBJ1-3; possible D gene TRBD1, 5 bases. This receptor was identified in a woman older than 75 with acute or convalescent COVID-19. The CDR3, as DNA: TGTGCCAGTAACGTCGACAGTGGAAACACCATATATTTT. Protein: CASNVDSGNTIYF.